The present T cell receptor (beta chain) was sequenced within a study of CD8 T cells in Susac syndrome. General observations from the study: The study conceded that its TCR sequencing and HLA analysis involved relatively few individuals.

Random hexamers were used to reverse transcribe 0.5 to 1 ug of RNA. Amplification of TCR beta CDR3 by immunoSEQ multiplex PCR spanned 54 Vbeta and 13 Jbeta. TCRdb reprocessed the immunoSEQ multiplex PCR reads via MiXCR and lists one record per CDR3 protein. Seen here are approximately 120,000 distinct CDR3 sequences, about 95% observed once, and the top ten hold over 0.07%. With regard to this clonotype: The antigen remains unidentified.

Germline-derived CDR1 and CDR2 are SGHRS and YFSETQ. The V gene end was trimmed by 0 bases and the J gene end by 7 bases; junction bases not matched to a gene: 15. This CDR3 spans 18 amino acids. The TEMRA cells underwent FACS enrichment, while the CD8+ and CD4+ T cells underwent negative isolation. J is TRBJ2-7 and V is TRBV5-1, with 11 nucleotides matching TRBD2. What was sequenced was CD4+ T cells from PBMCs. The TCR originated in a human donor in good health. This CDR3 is CASSLGLAGGKTYEEQYF. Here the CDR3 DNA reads TGCGCCAGCAGCTTGGGGCTAGCGGGAGGAAAGACGTATGAAGAGCAGTACTTC.